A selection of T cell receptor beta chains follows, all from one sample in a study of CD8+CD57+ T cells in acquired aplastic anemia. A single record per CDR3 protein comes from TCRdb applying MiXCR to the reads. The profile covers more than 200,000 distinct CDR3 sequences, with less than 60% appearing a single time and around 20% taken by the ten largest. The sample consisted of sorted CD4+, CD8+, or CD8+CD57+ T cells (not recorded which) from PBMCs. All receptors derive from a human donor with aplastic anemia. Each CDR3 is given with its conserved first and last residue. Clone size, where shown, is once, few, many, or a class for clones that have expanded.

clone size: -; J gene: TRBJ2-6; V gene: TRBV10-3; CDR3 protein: CAISGGGSEANVLTF
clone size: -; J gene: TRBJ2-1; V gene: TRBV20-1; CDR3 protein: CSAAGLAGAGGEQFF
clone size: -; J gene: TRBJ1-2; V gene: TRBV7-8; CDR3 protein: CASSLAGSGGYTF
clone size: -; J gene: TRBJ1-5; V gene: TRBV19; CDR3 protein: CASSAWTGVDQPQHF
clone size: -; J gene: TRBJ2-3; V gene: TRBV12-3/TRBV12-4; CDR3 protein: CASSLGGTFTDTQYF
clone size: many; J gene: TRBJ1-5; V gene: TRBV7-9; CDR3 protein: CASSLTGNNQPQHF
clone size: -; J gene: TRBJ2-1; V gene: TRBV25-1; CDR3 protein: CASSEVGQGRNEQFF
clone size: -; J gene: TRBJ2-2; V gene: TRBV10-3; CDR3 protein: CASSRVLNTGELFF
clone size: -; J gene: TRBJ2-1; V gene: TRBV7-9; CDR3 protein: CASSLDHRSSYNEQFF
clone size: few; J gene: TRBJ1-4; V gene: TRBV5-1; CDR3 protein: CASSWGDSHLATNEKLFF
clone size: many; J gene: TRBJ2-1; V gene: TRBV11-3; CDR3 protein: CASSPGPYNEQFF
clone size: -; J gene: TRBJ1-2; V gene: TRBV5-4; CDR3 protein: CASSLLEGRYGYTF
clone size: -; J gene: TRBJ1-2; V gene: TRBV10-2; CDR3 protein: CASSETQGYGYTF
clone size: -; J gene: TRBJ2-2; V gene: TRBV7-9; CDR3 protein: CASSLNWAGANTGELSW
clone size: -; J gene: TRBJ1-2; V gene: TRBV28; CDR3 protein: CASHHRSHPYGYTF